The present T cell receptor (beta chain) was sequenced within a study of beta chain features in type 1 diabetes. The authors took one heparinised blood draw, averaging roughly 120 mL, from each donor. Germline V lookup: CDR1 SGHNT, CDR2 YYREEE (reference sequence). The CDR3 has 15 amino acids. V lost 4 bases and J lost 4; bases outside the gene matches: 6. Every isolated RNA sample was fully reverse transcribed, so sequencing captured expressed TCRB transcripts. Profiled with immunoSEQ multiplex PCR; TCRdb holds only in-frame clones, not every one. This table has about 620,000 clones, about 14% appearing once.

Material: naive CD4+ T cells from blood. The clonotype was recovered from a young man in good health. V is TRBV5-4 and J is TRBJ2-2; 8 positions match TRBD2. The CDR3 DNA reads TGTGCCAGCAGCCCAGTAGCGGGATCCACCGGGGAGCTGTTTTTT. It is translated as CASSPVAGSTGELFF.